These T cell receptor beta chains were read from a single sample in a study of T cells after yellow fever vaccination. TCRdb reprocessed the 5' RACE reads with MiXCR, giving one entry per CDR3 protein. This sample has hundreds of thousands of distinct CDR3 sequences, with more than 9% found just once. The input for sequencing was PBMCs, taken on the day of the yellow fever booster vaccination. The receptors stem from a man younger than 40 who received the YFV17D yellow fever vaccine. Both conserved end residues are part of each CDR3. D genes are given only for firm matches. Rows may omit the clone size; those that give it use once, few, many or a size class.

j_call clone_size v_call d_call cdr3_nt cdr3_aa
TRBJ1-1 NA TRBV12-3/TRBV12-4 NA TGTGCCAGCAGTTTACAGGGATCGGACACTGAAGCTTTCTTT CASSLQGSDTEAFF
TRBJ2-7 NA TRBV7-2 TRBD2 TGTGCCAGCAGCTTAACTAGCGGGAGGGGTCCAATCTACGAGCAGTACTTC CASSLTSGRGPIYEQYF
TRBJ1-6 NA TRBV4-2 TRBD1 TGTGCCAGCAGCCTCTCCCCTGGGACAGAGAATTCACCCCTCCACTTT CASSLSPGTENSPLHF
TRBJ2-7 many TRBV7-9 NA TGTGCCAGCAGCTTAGACGGGAGCTCCTACGAGCAGTACTTC CASSLDGSSYEQYF
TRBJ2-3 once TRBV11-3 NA TGTGCCAGCAGCCGGAATGGAGCAGATACGCAGTATTTT CASSRNGADTQYF
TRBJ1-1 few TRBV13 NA TGTGCCAGCTTACAAGAGGGCGGCCGAGGGACTGAAGCTTTCTTT CASLQEGGRGTEAFF
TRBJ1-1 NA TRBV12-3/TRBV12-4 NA TGTGCCAGCAGTTTAGGTCCGGGTGGGGCGAACACTGAAGCTTTCTTT CASSLGPGGANTEAFF
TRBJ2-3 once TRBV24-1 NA TGTGCCACCAGTGACACGGGACCGATCACAGATACGCAGTATTTT CATSDTGPITDTQYF
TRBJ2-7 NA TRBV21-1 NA TGTGCCAGCATCCACGGGAAGCGGCCCTTCTACGAGCAGTACTTC CASIHGKRPFYEQYF
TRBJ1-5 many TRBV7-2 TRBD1 TGTGCCAGCAGCTCCAGGGGGGGTCAGCCCCAGCATTTT CASSSRGGQPQHF
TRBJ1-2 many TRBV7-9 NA TGTGCCAGCAGTTTTATTGCATCCGACTATGGCTACACCTTC CASSFIASDYGYTF
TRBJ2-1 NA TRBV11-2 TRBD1 TGTGCCAGCAGCATACCCCCGGGACAGGGGGCCCACAATGAGCAGTTCTTC CASSIPPGQGAHNEQFF
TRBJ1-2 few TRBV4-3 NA TGCGCCAGCAGCCAAGAGGGGGGTATCGCTGGCTACACCTTC CASSQEGGIAGYTF